This is a list of T cell receptor beta chains from one sample in a study of cytomegalovirus exposure and HLA in healthy donors. Clones were read by immunoSEQ multiplex PCR, and TCRdb kept only the in-frame ones, dropping some. In the table there are about 80,000 clones, around 79% of which are singletons. The specimen was PBMCs. The origin of the receptors is a young man in good health and CMV-seronegative. The CDR3 runs from the conserved cysteine through the conserved F or W. The D gene is left open where the match is weak. Some rows mark clone size as missing; the rest say once, few, many or name a class of expanded clone.

TRBJ2-5 . TRBV4-2 TRBD2 CASSERLAGGRETQYF TGTGCCAGCAGCGAAAGACTAGCGGGGGGGCGGGAGACCCAGTACTTC
TRBJ2-2 . TRBV15 . CATSRVPSGELFF TGTGCCACCAGCAGGGTCCCTAGCGGGGAGCTGTTTTTT
TRBJ2-7 . TRBV15 . CATSIEGGREQYF TGTGCCACCAGCATTGAAGGAGGGCGGGAGCAGTACTTC
TRBJ2-2 . TRBV5-1 TRBD2 CASSLTSGIGGELFF TGCGCCAGCAGCTTGACTAGCGGGATTGGCGGGGAGCTGTTTTTT
TRBJ2-3 . TRBV6-4 TRBD2 CASSDSAGGQDTQYF TGTGCCAGCAGTGACTCGGCGGGGGGGCAAGATACGCAGTATTTT
TRBJ1-2 . TRBV28 TRBD1 CASSSTGDTFYGYTF TGTGCCAGCAGTTCCACAGGGGACACATTCTATGGCTACACCTTC
TRBJ2-7 . TRBV4-2 TRBD1 CASSQGTGQPYEQYF TGTGCCAGCAGCCAAGGAACGGGACAGCCCTACGAGCAGTACTTC
TRBJ1-2 . TRBV15 . CATSRGGGANYGYTF TGTGCCACCAGCAGAGGAGGGGGGGCTAACTATGGCTACACCTTC
TRBJ2-6 . TRBV18 TRBD1 CASFPTGQGAISGANVLTF TGTGCCAGCTTCCCCACCGGACAGGGGGCGATCTCTGGGGCCAACGTCCTGACTTTC
TRBJ2-2 . TRBV7-7 . CASSLDLSRVITGELFF TGTGCTAGCAGCTTAGACCTCTCGCGAGTAATTACCGGGGAGCTGTTTTTT
TRBJ1-5 . TRBV5-5 . CASSLTRQSNQPQHF TGTGCCAGCAGCTTGACGCGACAGAGCAATCAGCCCCAGCATTTT
TRBJ1-1 . TRBV11-2 . CASSLTDTEAFF TGTGCCAGCAGCTTAACGGACACTGAAGCTTTCTTT
TRBJ2-3 . TRBV5-4 . CASSLVGWGEGTDTQYF TGTGCCAGCAGCTTGGTTGGCTGGGGCGAAGGGACAGATACGCAGTATTTT
TRBJ1-2 few TRBV19 . CASSIFRGENYGYTF TGTGCCAGTAGTATTTTCCGGGGGGAAAACTATGGCTACACCTTC
TRBJ2-5 . TRBV9 . CASSVGTSGGRETQYF TGTGCCAGCAGCGTAGGGACATCAGGGGGGAGAGAGACCCAGTACTTC
TRBJ2-7 . TRBV5-1 . CASSRNPQGSEQYF TGCGCCAGCAGCAGAAACCCACAGGGCTCCGAGCAGTACTTC
TRBJ2-2 few TRBV19 . CASSNYPGELFF TGTGCCAGTAGTAATTATCCCGGGGAGCTGTTTTTT
TRBJ1-1 . TRBV6-5 TRBD1 CASSKQGRWAEAFF TGTGCCAGCAGTAAACAGGGGAGGTGGGCTGAAGCTTTCTTT
TRBJ1-2 . TRBV5-4 TRBD1 CASSFRDSGNYGYTF TGTGCCAGCAGCTTTCGGGACAGTGGTAACTATGGCTACACCTTC
TRBJ1-3 . TRBV18 . CASSTASISGNTIYF TGTGCCAGCTCGACAGCCTCTATCTCTGGAAACACCATATATTTT
TRBJ2-3 . TRBV6-5 . CASSYRPDFTDTQYF TGTGCCAGCAGTTACCGGCCAGACTTCACAGATACGCAGTATTTT
TRBJ2-2 few TRBV19 . CASSIGGLRGTGELFF TGTGCCAGTAGTATAGGGGGCCTTAGAGGCACCGGGGAGCTGTTTTTT
TRBJ1-2 . TRBV5-4 TRBD1 CASSARQGLYGYTF TGTGCCAGCAGCGCCCGACAGGGCCTCTATGGCTACACCTTC
TRBJ2-7 . TRBV27 TRBD1 CASSFTTPGRGRIEQYF TGTGCCAGCAGTTTTACTACACCCGGCAGGGGGCGCATCGAGCAGTACTTC
TRBJ2-3 . TRBV7-2 . CASSLELIITDTQYF TGTGCCAGCAGCTTAGAACTAATAATCACAGATACGCAGTATTTT
TRBJ2-7 . TRBV27 TRBD2 CASSLLASGFYEQYF TGTGCCAGCAGTTTATTGGCTAGCGGATTCTACGAGCAGTACTTC
TRBJ2-3 . TRBV19 TRBD2 CASSIGLAGGPWTDTQYF TGTGCCAGTAGTATCGGACTAGCGGGAGGGCCCTGGACAGATACGCAGTATTTT
TRBJ2-7 . TRBV19 TRBD2 CASSPGLAAYEQYF TGTGCCAGTAGTCCTGGACTAGCGGCCTACGAGCAGTACTTC
TRBJ1-2 . TRBV7-2 TRBD1 CASSASQQGAGFYGYTF TGTGCCAGCAGCGCGTCGCAACAGGGGGCGGGCTTCTATGGCTACACCTTC
TRBJ1-5 . TRBV4-1 . CASSQAGGWNLNQPQHF TGCGCCAGCAGCCAAGCGGGAGGATGGAACCTTAATCAGCCCCAGCATTTT
TRBJ2-4 . TRBV7-9 . CASSNPKLLAKNIQYF TGTGCCAGCAGCAACCCAAAGTTACTAGCCAAAAACATTCAGTACTTC
TRBJ2-3 . TRBV7-8 TRBD1 CASSPYGQGFDLGIDF TGTGCCAGCAGCCCTTACGGACAGGGCTTTGACCTGGGAATAGATTTT
TRBJ2-2 . TRBV7-2 TRBD1 CASSLKSGGTGELFF TGTGCCAGCAGCTTAAAGTCAGGGGGCACCGGGGAGCTGTTTTTT
TRBJ1-4 . TRBV28 . CASSPRGVPLHNEKLFF TGTGCCAGCAGTCCTCGGGGGGTGCCCCTCCATAATGAAAAACTGTTTTTT
TRBJ2-1 . TRBV13 . CASSLGGAVNSYNEQFF TGTGCCAGCAGCTTAGGCGGCGCGGTTAACTCCTACAATGAGCAGTTCTTC
TRBJ1-2 . TRBV15 . CATSRGDTYGYTF TGTGCCACCAGCAGGGGAGACACCTATGGCTACACCTTC
TRBJ2-3 . TRBV28 . CASSLNRDGTDTQYF TGTGCCAGCAGTTTAAACAGGGATGGCACAGATACGCAGTATTTT
TRBJ2-5 . TRBV2 TRBD2 CASTLAGGGETQYF TGTGCCAGCACCCTAGCGGGAGGGGGAGAGACCCAGTACTTC
TRBJ2-3 . TRBV6-4 . CASSDSGGSTDTQYF TGTGCCAGCAGTGACTCAGGAGGGAGCACAGATACGCAGTATTTT
TRBJ2-1 . TRBV5-4 . CASSLDIRVNEQFF TGTGCCAGCAGCTTGGATATCCGGGTCAATGAGCAGTTCTTC
TRBJ2-3 few TRBV7-6 . CASSQGRGDTQYF TGTGCCAGCAGCCAAGGGAGGGGGGATACGCAGTATTTT
TRBJ2-7 . TRBV19 TRBD1 CASSPGTGIREQYF TGTGCCAGTAGTCCCGGGACAGGGATAAGGGAGCAGTACTTC
TRBJ1-1 . TRBV12-2 . CASRLVEGRGTEAFF TGTGCAAGTCGCTTAGTAGAGGGGAGGGGCACTGAAGCTTTCTTT
TRBJ1-1 . TRBV9 . CASSVVSNTEAFF TGTGCCAGCAGCGTAGTATCGAACACTGAAGCTTTCTTT
TRBJ1-1 . TRBV5-5 . CASSLGVGNTEAFF TGTGCCAGCAGCTTAGGGGTGGGGAACACTGAAGCTTTCTTT
TRBJ2-7 . TRBV27 . CASSPKTRSYEQYF TGTGCCAGCAGCCCGAAGACTAGATCTTACGAGCAGTACTTC
TRBJ2-1 . TRBV5-5 . CASSLGPYNEQFF TGTGCCAGCAGCTTGGGGCCATACAATGAGCAGTTCTTC
TRBJ1-6 . TRBV6-6 TRBD1 CASSSADRGGSPLHF TGTGCCAGCAGTTCCGCGGACAGGGGCGGCTCACCCCTCCACTTT
TRBJ2-4 . TRBV5-1 . CASSSTSHGAKNIQYF TGCGCCAGCAGCTCGACTAGTCATGGAGCCAAAAACATTCAGTACTTC
TRBJ2-1 . TRBV28 TRBD2 CASSSLAGRSYNEQFF TGTGCCAGCAGTTCATTAGCGGGGCGGTCCTACAATGAGCAGTTCTTC
TRBJ2-5 . TRBV4-3 . CASSQGLVGETQYF TGCGCCAGCAGCCAAGGACTAGTTGGGGAGACCCAGTACTTC
TRBJ2-7 few TRBV9 . CASASEGGPYEQYF TGTGCCAGTGCCTCTGAAGGGGGACCCTACGAGCAGTACTTC
TRBJ2-7 once TRBV10-2 . CASSEGSTYEQYF TGCGCCAGCAGTGAGGGCTCAACCTACGAGCAGTACTTC
TRBJ2-7 . TRBV20-1 . CSAREEYEQYF TGCAGTGCTAGAGAAGAGTACGAGCAGTACTTC
TRBJ1-4 few TRBV4-3 TRBD1 CASSRTGGQREKLFF TGCGCCAGCAGCCGGACAGGGGGCCAAAGGGAAAAACTGTTTTTT
TRBJ1-5 once TRBV28 TRBD1 CASSTPGQGFQPQHF TGTGCCAGCAGTACACCGGGACAGGGGTTCCAGCCCCAGCATTTT
TRBJ2-7 . TRBV7-2 TRBD2 CASSLVVGLAGVEQYF TGTGCCAGCAGCTTAGTGGTGGGACTAGCGGGAGTCGAGCAGTACTTC